This TCR beta chain stems from a study of T-cell memory formation after mild COVID-19. Looking at the study overall: TCR clusters were mostly donor specific. Findings of the study overall: The main location of contracting CD4+ clones was CM and EM, and that of contracting CD8+ clones was EMRA. Second-wave clones with a day 37 peak had unconfirmed SARS-CoV-2 specificity.

5'RACE, which relied on constant-segment primers, yielded TCR alpha and TCR beta cDNA libraries carrying sample barcodes and UMIs. TCRdb reprocessed the 5' RACE reads via MiXCR and lists one record per CDR3 protein. The sample has more than 450,000 distinct CDR3 sequences, approximately 19% seen once; the top ten hold about 11%. Germline CDR1 is SGHTA and CDR2 is FQGNSA. The CDR3 runs to 14 residues. V trimming: 3 bases; J trimming: 5 bases; junction bases outside the gene matches: 6. Comments on this clonotype: The antigen is unknown.

The sample taken for sequencing was PBMCs or a T cell subset sorted from them (not recorded which). The receptor was derived from an adult woman who had mild COVID-19 (a few samples of this study predate the infection). Cell type and time point are not known. The chain carries TRBV7-2 and TRBJ2-5, with 7 bases aligning to TRBD1. The CDR3 DNA sequence: TGTGCCAGCAGCTTGGACAGGCTGATCGAGACCCAGTACTTC. As protein: CASSLDRLIETQYF.